This TCR beta chain was sequenced for a study of blood T cell repertoires in COVID-19. Germline loops: CDR1 SGHRS, CDR2 YFSETQ. The CDR3 is 17 amino acids. Losses at the gene ends were 3 bases for V and 3 bases for J; bases not matched to a gene: 7. The table came from immunoSEQ multiplex PCR; TCRdb's copy has only in-frame clones and leaves some out. This table holds roughly 160,000 clones, 88% found once. This sequence originates from a man aged 50-60 years who had recovered from COVID-19. Sequencing input: peripheral blood. V gene TRBV5-1 combines with J gene TRBJ1-6; 9 bases map to TRBD1. CDR3 loop: CASSSSRDRVYNSPLHF. In DNA, the CDR3 is TGCGCCAGCAGCTCCAGCCGGGACAGGGTCTATAATTCACCCCTCCACTTT. Full variable domain (outside the CDR3, taken from reference TRBV5-1 and TRBJ1-6): KAGVTQTPRYLIKTRGQQVTLSCSPISGHRSVSWYQQTPGQGLQFLFEYFSETQRNKGNFPGRFSGRQFSNSRSEMNVSTLELGDSALYLCASSSSRDRVYNSPLHFGNGTRLTVT.